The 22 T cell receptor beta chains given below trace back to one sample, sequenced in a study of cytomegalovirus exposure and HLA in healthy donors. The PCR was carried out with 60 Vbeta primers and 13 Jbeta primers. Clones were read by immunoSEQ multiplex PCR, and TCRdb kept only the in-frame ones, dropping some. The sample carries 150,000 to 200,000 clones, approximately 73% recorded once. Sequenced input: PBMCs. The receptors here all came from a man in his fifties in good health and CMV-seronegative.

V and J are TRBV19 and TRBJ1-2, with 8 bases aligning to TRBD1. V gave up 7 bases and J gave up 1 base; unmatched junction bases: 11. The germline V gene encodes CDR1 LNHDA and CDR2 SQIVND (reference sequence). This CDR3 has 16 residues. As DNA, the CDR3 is TGTGCCAGTATGGATCCCCGGGACAGGAGTAACTATGGCTACACCTTC. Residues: CASMDPRDRSNYGYTF.

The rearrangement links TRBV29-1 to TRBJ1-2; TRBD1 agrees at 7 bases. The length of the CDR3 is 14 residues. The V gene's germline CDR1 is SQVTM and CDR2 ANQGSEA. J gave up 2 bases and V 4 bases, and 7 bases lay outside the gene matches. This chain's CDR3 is CSVAGDSHNYGYTF. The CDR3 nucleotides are TGCAGCGTTGCGGGGGACAGTCACAACTATGGCTACACCTTC.

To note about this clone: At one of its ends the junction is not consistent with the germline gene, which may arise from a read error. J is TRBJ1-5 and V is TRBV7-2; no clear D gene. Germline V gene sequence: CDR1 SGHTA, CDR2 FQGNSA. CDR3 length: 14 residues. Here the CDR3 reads CASSLDGSNQPQHF. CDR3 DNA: TGTGCCAGCAGTTTAGACGGTAGCAATCAGCCCCAGCATTTT.

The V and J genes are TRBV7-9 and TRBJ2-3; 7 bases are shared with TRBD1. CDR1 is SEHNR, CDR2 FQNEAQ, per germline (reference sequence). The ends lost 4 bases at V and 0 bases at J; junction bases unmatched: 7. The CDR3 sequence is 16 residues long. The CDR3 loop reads CASSSGGRDSTDTQYF. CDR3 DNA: TGTGCCAGCAGCTCAGGGGGAAGGGACAGCACAGATACGCAGTATTTT.

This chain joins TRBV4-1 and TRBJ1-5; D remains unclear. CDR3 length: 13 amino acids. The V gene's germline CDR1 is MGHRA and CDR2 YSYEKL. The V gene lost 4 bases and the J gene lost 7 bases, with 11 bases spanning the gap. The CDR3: CASSPATMQPQHF. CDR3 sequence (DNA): TGCGCCAGCAGCCCAGCGACGATGCAGCCCCAGCATTTT.

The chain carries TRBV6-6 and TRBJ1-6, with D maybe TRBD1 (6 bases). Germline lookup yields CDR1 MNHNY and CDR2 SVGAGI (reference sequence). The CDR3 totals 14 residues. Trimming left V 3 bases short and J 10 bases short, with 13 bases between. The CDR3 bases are TGTGCCAGCAGTTATTCGGACAGTAAATCACCCCTCCACTTT. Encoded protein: CASSYSDSKSPLHF.

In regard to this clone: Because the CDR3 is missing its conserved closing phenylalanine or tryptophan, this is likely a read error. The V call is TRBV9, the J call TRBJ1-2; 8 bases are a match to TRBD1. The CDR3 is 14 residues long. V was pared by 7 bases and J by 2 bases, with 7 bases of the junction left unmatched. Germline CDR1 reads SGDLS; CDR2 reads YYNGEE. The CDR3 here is CASGQGAGNYGYTS. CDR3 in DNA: TGTGCCAGCGGGCAGGGGGCAGGGAACTATGGCTACACCTCC.

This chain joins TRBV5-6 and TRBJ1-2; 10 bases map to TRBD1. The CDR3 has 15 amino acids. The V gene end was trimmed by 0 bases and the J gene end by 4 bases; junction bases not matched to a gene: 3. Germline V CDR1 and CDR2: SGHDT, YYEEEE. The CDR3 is CASSLGQGAGYGYTF. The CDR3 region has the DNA TGTGCCAGCAGCTTGGGACAGGGGGCGGGCTATGGCTACACCTTC.

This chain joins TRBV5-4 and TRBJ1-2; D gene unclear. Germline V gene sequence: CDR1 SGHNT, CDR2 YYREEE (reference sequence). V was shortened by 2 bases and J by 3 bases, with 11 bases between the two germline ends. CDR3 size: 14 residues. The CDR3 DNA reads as TGTGCCAGCAGCTTACGTGCAGGCGACTATGGCTACACCTTC. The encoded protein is CASSLRAGDYGYTF.

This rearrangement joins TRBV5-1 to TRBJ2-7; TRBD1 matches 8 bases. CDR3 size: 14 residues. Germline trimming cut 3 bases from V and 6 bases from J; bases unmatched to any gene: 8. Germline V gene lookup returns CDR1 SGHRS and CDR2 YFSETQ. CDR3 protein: CASSWSAQGVEQYF. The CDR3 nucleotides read TGCGCCAGCAGCTGGAGCGCACAGGGGGTCGAGCAGTACTTC.

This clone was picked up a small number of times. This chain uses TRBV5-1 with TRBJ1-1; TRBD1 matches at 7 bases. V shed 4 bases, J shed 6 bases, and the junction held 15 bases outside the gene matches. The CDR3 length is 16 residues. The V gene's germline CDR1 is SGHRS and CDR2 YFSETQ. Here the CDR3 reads CASSPSTGTVRSEAFF. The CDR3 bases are TGCGCCAGCAGCCCATCCACCGGGACAGTACGCTCTGAAGCTTTCTTT.

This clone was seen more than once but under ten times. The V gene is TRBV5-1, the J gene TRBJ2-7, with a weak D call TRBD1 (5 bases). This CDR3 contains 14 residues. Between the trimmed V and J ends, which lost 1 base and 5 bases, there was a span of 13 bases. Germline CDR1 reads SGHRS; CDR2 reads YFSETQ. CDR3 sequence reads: CASSLPRQGHEQYF. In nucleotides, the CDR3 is TGCGCCAGCAGCTTGCCCCGGCAGGGCCACGAGCAGTACTTC.

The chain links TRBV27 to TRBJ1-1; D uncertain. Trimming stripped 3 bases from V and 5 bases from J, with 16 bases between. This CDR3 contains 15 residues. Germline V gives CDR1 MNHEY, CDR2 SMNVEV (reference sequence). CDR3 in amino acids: CASSFGSLMETEAFF. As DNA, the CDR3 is TGTGCCAGCAGTTTCGGGAGCCTCATGGAGACTGAAGCTTTCTTT.

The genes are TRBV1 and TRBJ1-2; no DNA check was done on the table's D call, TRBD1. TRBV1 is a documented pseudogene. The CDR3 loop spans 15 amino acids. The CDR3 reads CTSSQAPQGQGGDTF. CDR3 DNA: TGCACCAGCAGCCAAGCCCCCCAGGGGCAGGGTGGAGACACCTTC.

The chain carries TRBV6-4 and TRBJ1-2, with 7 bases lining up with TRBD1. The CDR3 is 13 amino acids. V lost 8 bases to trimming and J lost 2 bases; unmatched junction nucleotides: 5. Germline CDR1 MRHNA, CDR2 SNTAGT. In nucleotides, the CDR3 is TGTGCCAGCCGGGACAGTTCAAACTATGGCTACACCTTC. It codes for CASRDSSNYGYTF.

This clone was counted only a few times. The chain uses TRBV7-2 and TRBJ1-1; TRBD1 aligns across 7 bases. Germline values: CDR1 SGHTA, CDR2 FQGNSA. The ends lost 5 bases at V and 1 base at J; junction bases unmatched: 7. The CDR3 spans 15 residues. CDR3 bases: TGTGCCAGCAGCGTCCAGGGGGGAGGGAACACTGAAGCTTTCTTT. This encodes CASSVQGGGNTEAFF.

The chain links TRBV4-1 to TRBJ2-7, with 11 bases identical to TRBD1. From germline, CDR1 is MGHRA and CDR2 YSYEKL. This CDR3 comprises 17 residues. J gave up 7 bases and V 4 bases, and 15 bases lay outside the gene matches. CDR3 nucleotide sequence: TGCGCCAGCAGCCCGGGTAGGTTGGACAGGGGGCTTAGGGAGCAGTACTTC. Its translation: CASSPGRLDRGLREQYF.

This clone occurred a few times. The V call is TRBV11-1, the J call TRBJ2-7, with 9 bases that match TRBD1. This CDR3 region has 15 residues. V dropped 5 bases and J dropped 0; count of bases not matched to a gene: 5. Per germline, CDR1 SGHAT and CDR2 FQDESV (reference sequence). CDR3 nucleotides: TGTGCCAGCAGCCGACAGGGGGTGGGCTCCTACGAGCAGTACTTC. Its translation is CASSRQGVGSYEQYF.

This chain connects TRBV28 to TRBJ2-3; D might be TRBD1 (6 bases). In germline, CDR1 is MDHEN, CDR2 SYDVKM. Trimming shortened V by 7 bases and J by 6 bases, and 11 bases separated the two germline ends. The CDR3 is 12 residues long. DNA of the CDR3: TGTGCCAGCAACACAGGGTCCGATACGCAGTATTTT. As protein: CASNTGSDTQYF.

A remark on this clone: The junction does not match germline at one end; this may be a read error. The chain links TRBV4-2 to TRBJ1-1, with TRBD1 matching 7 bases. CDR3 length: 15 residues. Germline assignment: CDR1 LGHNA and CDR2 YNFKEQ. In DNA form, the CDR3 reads TGTGCCAGCAGCCCCTCCGGGACAGCGTACACCGAAGCTTTCTTT. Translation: CASSPSGTAYTEAFF.

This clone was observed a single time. In nucleotides, the CDR3 is TGCGCCAGCAGCTTGGTATGGGGCGCGGCCAAAAACATTCAGTACTTC. It encodes CASSLVWGAAKNIQYF. The J gene is TRBJ2-4, the V gene TRBV5-1; D is perhaps TRBD1 (5 bases). V shed 0 bases and J shed 1 base, with 11 bases lying between them. CDR3 size: 16 residues. Germline V lookup: CDR1 SGHRS, CDR2 YFSETQ.

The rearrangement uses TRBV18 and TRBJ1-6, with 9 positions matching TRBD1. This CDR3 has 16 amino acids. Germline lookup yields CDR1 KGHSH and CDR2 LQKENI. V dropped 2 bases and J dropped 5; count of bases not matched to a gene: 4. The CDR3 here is CASSPFTGGDNSPLHF. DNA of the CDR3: TGTGCCAGCTCACCATTTACAGGGGGCGATAATTCACCCCTCCACTTT.